This T cell receptor (beta chain) was recovered during a study of blood T cell repertoires in COVID-19. The CDR3 spans 17 residues. Per germline, CDR1 SGHTA and CDR2 FQGNSA. The junction had 14 bases not matched to a gene; V was cut back by 5 bases and J by 6 bases. This clone was picked up one time. The protocol was immunoSEQ multiplex PCR, while the TCRdb copy is restricted to in-frame clones and leaves out a portion. The sample carries 150,000 to 200,000 clones, around 84% recorded once. V is TRBV7-2 and J is TRBJ2-5; 11 bases line up with TRBD2. Sequencing input: peripheral blood. The clonotype originates from a man in his fifties with active or convalescent COVID-19. The CDR3: CASSPHSGGAVRKTQYF. The CDR3 nucleotides read TGTGCCAGCAGCCCGCATAGCGGGGGGGCCGTGAGGAAGACCCAGTACTTC.